Following are 28 T cell receptor beta chains from one sample sequenced in a study of cytomegalovirus exposure and HLA in healthy donors. Primers for the PCR totalled 60 Vbeta and 13 Jbeta. Method: immunoSEQ multiplex PCR; TCRdb's copy keeps in-frame clones and lacks some. Of around 240,000 clones in the sample, 82% were seen once. The sample taken for sequencing was PBMCs. All receptors come from a woman aged 40 to 50 in good health and CMV-seropositive.

The chain carries TRBV29-1 and TRBJ1-5; TRBD1 is a possible D gene (6 bases). The ends were cut back, 4 bases at V and 5 bases at J, with 9 bases in the middle. Germline values: CDR1 SQVTM, CDR2 ANQGSEA. This CDR3 is built from 12 residues. For the CDR3, the DNA is TGCAGCGTTGGGGGACAAGATCAGCCCCAGCATTTT. Translated, it gives CSVGGQDQPQHF.

The rearrangement links TRBV7-2 to TRBJ2-1; 11 positions match TRBD1. This CDR3 contains 15 residues. The ends lost 5 bases at V and 8 bases at J; junction bases unmatched: 8. CDR1 is SGHTA, CDR2 FQGNSA, per germline. CDR3 DNA: TGTGCCAGCAGCACAAGGACAGGGGGCAACTATGAGCAGTTCTTC. As protein: CASSTRTGGNYEQFF.

This clone appeared a few times. V and J are TRBV2 and TRBJ1-1; maybe TRBD1 (6 bases). The CDR3 is made up of 15 amino acids. From germline, CDR1 is SNHLY and CDR2 FYNNEI. Trimming took 7 bases from V and 0 from J, leaving 15 bases between them. The CDR3 sequence: CASMKGGGMNTEAFF. Here the CDR3 DNA reads TGTGCCAGCATGAAGGGGGGGGGCATGAACACTGAAGCTTTCTTT.

The chain couples TRBV7-9 to TRBJ2-7, with TRBD1 as a possible D gene (6 bases). Germline values: CDR1 SEHNR, CDR2 FQNEAQ (reference sequence). Deletions cut 5 bases from V and 6 bases from J, with 17 bases between. There are 14 residues in the CDR3. The CDR3 DNA follows: TGTGCCAGCAGCAACGTGTTTCAGGGGAGCGAGCAGTACTTC. Encoded protein: CASSNVFQGSEQYF.

The genes are TRBV10-2 and TRBJ1-1; D is unresolved. CDR1 is WSHSY, CDR2 SAAADI, per germline. This CDR3 contains 13 residues. Trimming left V 8 bases short and J 4 bases short, with 14 bases between. The CDR3: CASSEGARTEAFF. CDR3 coding DNA: TGCGCCAGCTCGGAGGGTGCGCGCACTGAAGCTTTCTTT.

The gene calls are TRBV5-1 and TRBJ2-2; D is perhaps TRBD1 (6 bases). The CDR3 has 15 residues. Trimming cost V 0 bases and J 1 base, with 7 bases left between them. Germline V gene sequence: CDR1 SGHRS, CDR2 YFSETQ. The CDR3: CASSLGGLNTGELFF. The CDR3 bases are TGCGCCAGCAGCTTGGGGGGGCTGAACACCGGGGAGCTGTTTTTT.

The chain joins TRBV10-3 to TRBJ1-1; no reliable D call. The ends were cut back, 8 bases at V and 1 base at J, with 17 bases in the middle. This CDR3 spans 15 amino acids. The germline V gene encodes CDR1 ENHRY and CDR2 SYGVKD. CDR3 sequence (DNA): TGTGCCATCCGCCCGGGGAAGGGTGAGAACACTGAAGCTTTCTTT. It yields the protein CAIRPGKGENTEAFF.

The rearrangement uses TRBV4-1 and TRBJ1-1, with D possibly matching TRBD1 (6 bases). This CDR3 contains 15 residues. The germline V and J ends were trimmed by 4 bases and 3 bases, with 15 bases remaining between them. CDR1 and CDR2 from the germline V gene are MGHRA and YSYEKL. CDR3 sequence: CASSRGLEFHTEAFF. In nucleotides, the CDR3 is TGCGCCAGCAGCCGGGGGCTAGAATTTCACACTGAAGCTTTCTTT.

CDR3 DNA sequence: TGTGCCAGTTCGCACAGGGGTGATTCACCCCTCCACTTT. Its translation is CASSHRGDSPLHF. The chain has TRBV19 and TRBJ1-6; 7 bases fit TRBD1. The CDR3 covers 13 residues. The germline V gene has CDR1 LNHDA and CDR2 SQIVND (reference sequence). Trimming removed 8 bases from V and 8 bases from J; junction bases left unmatched: 6.

The chain has TRBV7-9 and TRBJ2-7; D may be TRBD2 (6 bases). V lost 5 bases to trimming and J lost 4 bases, with 9 bases between them. The length of the CDR3 is 12 residues. Germline CDR1 and CDR2: SEHNR and FQNEAQ (reference sequence). The DNA of the CDR3 is TGTGCCAGCAGCCCTGGAGGGTACGAGCAGTACTTC. Amino acids: CASSPGGYEQYF.

This sequence joins TRBV14 and TRBJ2-2; 14 bases match TRBD2. Germline V CDR1 and CDR2: SGHDN, FVKESK. The length of the CDR3 is 18 residues. With V trimmed by 2 bases and J by 6 bases, 8 bases remained unmatched. DNA for the CDR3: TGTGCCAGCAGCCAATTGGGACTAGCGGGAGCGGTCGCCGGGGAGCTGTTTTTT. This encodes CASSQLGLAGAVAGELFF.

As concerns this clone: One junction end does not reproduce the germline sequence, and a read error may be involved. The chain uses TRBV7-9 and TRBJ2-7, with TRBD2 matching 8 bases. There are 14 residues in the CDR3. Germline V CDR1 and CDR2: SEHNR, FQNEAQ (reference sequence). The CDR3 bases are TGTTCCAGCAGCCCCAGCGGGAGATCGGTAGAGCAGTACTTC. Its translation is CSSSPSGRSVEQYF.

Concerning this clone: This sample includes further DNA sequences coding for the same CDR3. V is TRBV15 and J is TRBJ2-1; 9 nucleotides line up with TRBD2. This CDR3 spans 15 amino acids. V dropped 3 bases and J dropped 3; count of bases not matched to a gene: 3. In germline, CDR1 is LNHNV, CDR2 YYDKDF (reference sequence). The CDR3 here is CATSRAGGLYNEQFF. DNA of the CDR3: TGTGCCACCAGCAGGGCGGGGGGGCTCTACAATGAGCAGTTCTTC.

This clone was counted only a few times. The CDR3 sequence: CASSARDRGRSGANVLTF. Written as DNA, the CDR3 is TGTGCCAGCAGTGCCCGGGACAGGGGGCGGTCCGGGGCCAACGTCCTGACTTTC. This chain links TRBV6-1 with TRBJ2-6, with 12 positions matching TRBD1. V was clipped by 4 bases and J by 4 bases; unmatched bases: 8. The CDR3 runs 18 residues. Germline V gene lookup returns CDR1 MNHNS and CDR2 SASEGT.

The chain uses TRBV19 and TRBJ1-5, with D possibly TRBD1 on 5 matching bases. The CDR3 is 15 residues long. Trimming took 0 bases from V and 7 from J, leaving 13 bases between them. Germline V gene lookup returns CDR1 LNHDA and CDR2 SQIVND (reference sequence). CDR3 sequence reads: CASSIDHQGSQPQHF. In nucleotides, the CDR3 is TGTGCCAGTAGTATAGATCACCAGGGTAGCCAGCCCCAGCATTTT.

CDR3 nucleotide sequence: TGTGCCAGCAGCGCTCTTAGCGGGGGGGCAAGCGGGGAGCTGTTTTTT. It is translated as CASSALSGGASGELFF. The chain links TRBV11-2 to TRBJ2-2; 11 bases fit TRBD2. The CDR3 extends over 16 amino acids. The V gene's germline CDR1 is SGHAT and CDR2 FQNNGV. V shed 5 bases and J 7 bases; nucleotides not matched to a gene: 9.

The gene calls are TRBV11-2 and TRBJ1-4, with TRBD1 matching 9 bases. V shed 7 bases, J shed 7 bases, and the junction held 16 bases outside the gene matches. Germline assignment: CDR1 SGHAT and CDR2 FQNNGV. This CDR3 is 17 amino acids long. In DNA, the CDR3 is TGTGCCAGCACCGTCGGGACAGGGTTTCCAGGGGGTGAAAAACTGTTTTTT. As protein: CASTVGTGFPGGEKLFF.

The chain uses TRBV2 and TRBJ1-5; TRBD1 is a possible D gene (6 bases). CDR3 length equals 15 residues. Germline loops: CDR1 SNHLY, CDR2 FYNNEI. Deletions cut 5 bases from V and 3 bases from J, with 14 bases between. CDR3 protein: CASSRERQANQPQHF. CDR3 DNA sequence: TGTGCCAGCAGTCGGGAAAGACAGGCCAATCAGCCCCAGCATTTT. Variable domain in full (rest from reference TRBV2 and TRBJ1-5): EPEVTQTPSHQVTQMGQEVILRCVPISNHLYFYWYRQILGQKVEFLVSFYNNEISEKSEIFDDQFSVERPDGSNFTLKIRSTKLEDSAMYFCASSRERQANQPQHFGDGTRLSIL.

This clone was picked up a small number of times. The rearrangement uses TRBV28 and TRBJ2-7; 7 bases match TRBD2. Per the germline V gene, CDR1 is MDHEN and CDR2 is SYDVKM. This CDR3 comprises 13 residues. Losses at the gene ends were 6 bases for V and 6 bases for J; bases not matched to a gene: 8. In DNA form, the CDR3 reads TGTGCCAGCAGCCTCTTAGGCGGGAGCGAGCAGTACTTC. It specifies CASSLLGGSEQYF. The full variable domain, its missing parts supplied by reference TRBV28 and TRBJ2-7, is DVKVTQSSRYLVKRTGEKVFLECVQDMDHENMFWYRQDPGLGLRLIYFSYDVKMKEKGDIPEGYSVSREKKERFSLILESASTNQTSMYLCASSLLGGSEQYFGPGTRLTVT.

The chain couples TRBV7-9 to TRBJ2-5; D perhaps matches TRBD2 (7 bases). The CDR3 contains 15 residues. The germline V gene encodes CDR1 SEHNR and CDR2 FQNEAQ (reference sequence). Trimming pared 5 bases from V and 3 bases from J, leaving 16 bases between. The CDR3 nucleotides are TGTGCCAGCAGCGAACAGGGAGGGGGGAAAGAGACCCAGTACTTC. The encoded protein is CASSEQGGGKETQYF.

The chain couples TRBV25-1 to TRBJ1-1; no firm D call. V dropped 4 bases and J dropped 5 bases, with 11 bases sitting between them. The CDR3 sequence is 13 residues long. Germline assignment: CDR1 MGHDK and CDR2 SYGVNS. The CDR3 sequence: CASSVRVGTEAFF. The CDR3 DNA is TGTGCCAGCAGTGTACGGGTCGGGACTGAAGCTTTCTTT.

The chain uses TRBV18 and TRBJ1-2; no clear D. This CDR3 has 13 amino acids. The V and J ends lost 3 bases and 0 bases respectively, with 5 bases between them. Germline V gives CDR1 KGHSH, CDR2 LQKENI. The DNA of the CDR3 is TGTGCCAGCTCACCCCTCCCTAACTATGGCTACACCTTC. Translating gives CASSPLPNYGYTF. Supplemented by reference TRBV18 and TRBJ1-2, the full variable domain reads NAGVMQNPRHLVRRRGQEARLRCSPMKGHSHVYWYRQLPEEGLKFMVYLQKENIIDESGMPKERFSAEFPKEGPSILRIQQVVRGDSAAYFCASSPLPNYGYTFGSGTRLTVV.

The rearrangement uses TRBV5-1 and TRBJ1-3, with D possibly TRBD1 on 6 matching bases. Deletions cut 2 bases from V and 0 bases from J, with 18 bases between. The CDR3 runs 18 residues. The V gene's germline CDR1 is SGHRS and CDR2 YFSETQ. CDR3 in amino acids: CASSFTTQGRSSGNTIYF. DNA for the CDR3: TGCGCCAGCAGCTTCACAACACAGGGTCGGAGCTCTGGAAACACCATATATTTT.

The chain recombines TRBV6-6 with TRBJ2-2; possibly TRBD2 for D (6 bases). V lost 6 bases and J lost 4, with 18 bases in between. CDR3 size: 16 residues. Germline V gene lookup returns CDR1 MNHNY and CDR2 SVGAGI (reference sequence). The DNA of the CDR3 is TGTGCCAGCAGGGGACTGGGCAGGGTTGTCACCGGGGAGCTGTTTTTT. Protein product: CASRGLGRVVTGELFF.

The rearrangement joins TRBV30 to TRBJ1-4; maybe TRBD1 (5 bases). This CDR3 has 12 residues. Germline CDR1 GTSNPN, CDR2 SVGIG (reference sequence). V gave up 3 bases and J gave up 10 bases, with 12 bases separating them. The CDR3 DNA is TGTGCCTGGAGGGGACGGGGGGTAAAACTGTTTTTT. Encoded protein: CAWRGRGVKLFF.

The CDR3 spells CASSPTDRSYEQYF. The CDR3 DNA reads as TGTGCCAGCAGCCCAACAGACAGATCCTACGAGCAGTACTTC. The chain combines TRBV5-4 with TRBJ2-7, with D maybe TRBD1 (5 bases). The V gene's germline CDR1 is SGHNT and CDR2 YYREEE (reference sequence). The CDR3 length is 14 residues. V lost 4 bases, J lost 1 base, and 12 bases lay in between.

The CDR3 loop reads CASSLGGTGSNQPQHF. The CDR3 nucleotides are TGCGCCAGCAGCTTGGGGGGGACAGGCAGCAATCAGCCCCAGCATTTT. V is TRBV5-1 and J is TRBJ1-5; 8 positions agree with TRBD1. This CDR3 comprises 16 residues. Germline CDR1 reads SGHRS; CDR2 reads YFSETQ. Losses at the gene ends were 0 bases for V and 1 base for J; bases not matched to a gene: 3.

The chain joins TRBV27 to TRBJ1-2; 9 bases are shared with TRBD1. CDR3 size: 14 residues. Germline V gene data show CDR1 as MNHEY and CDR2 as SMNVEV (reference sequence). With 5 bases clipped from V and 8 bases from J, the junction kept 9 bases outside the gene matches. CDR3 DNA: TGTGCCAGCAGTGAACTACAGGGGGCGCAGGGCTACACCTTC. Residues: CASSELQGAQGYTF.